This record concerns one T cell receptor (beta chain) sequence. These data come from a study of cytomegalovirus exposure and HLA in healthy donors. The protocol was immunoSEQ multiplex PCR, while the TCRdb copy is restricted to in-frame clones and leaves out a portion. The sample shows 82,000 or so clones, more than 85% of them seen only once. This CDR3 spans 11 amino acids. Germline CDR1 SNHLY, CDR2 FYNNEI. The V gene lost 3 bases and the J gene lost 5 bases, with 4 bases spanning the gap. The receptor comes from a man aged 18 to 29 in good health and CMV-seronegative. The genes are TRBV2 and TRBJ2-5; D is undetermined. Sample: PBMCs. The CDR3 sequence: CASSERETQYF. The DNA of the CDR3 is TGTGCCAGCAGTGAGAGGGAGACCCAGTACTTC.